The 8 T cell receptor beta chains given below trace back to one sample, sequenced in a study of neurological immune-mediated disorders. A single record per CDR3 protein comes from TCRdb applying MiXCR to the 5' RACE reads. The sample lists 60,000 or so distinct CDR3 sequences, 3% to 4% seen once, with 7.1% in the top ten. Sequencing was carried out using PBMCs. The receptors were sampled from an older woman with multiple sclerosis.

This clonotype was recorded many times. The chain has TRBV5-5 and TRBJ1-2, with D uncertain. There are 16 residues in the CDR3. CDR1 is SGHKS, CDR2 YYEKEE, per germline (reference sequence). Trimming stripped 0 bases from V and 6 bases from J, with 18 bases between. For the CDR3, the DNA is TGTGCCAGCAGCTTGGGGGGAACAGACCCGAGGAATGGCTACACCTTC. Translated, it gives CASSLGGTDPRNGYTF.

This clonotype was detected ten times or more. This chain uses TRBV5-6 with TRBJ2-7; D unresolved. CDR1 SGHDT and CDR2 YYEEEE come from the germline V gene. V gave up 5 bases and J gave up 3 bases, with 6 bases separating them. The CDR3 consists of 11 residues. The CDR3 bases are TGTGCCAGCAGTCAGAGCTACGAGCAGTACTTC. This codes for CASSQSYEQYF.

Regarding this clonotype: A much larger clone is a single base away; this may be a read error. The chain joins TRBV5-5 to TRBJ2-7; D is perhaps TRBD2 (6 bases). The CDR3 has 14 amino acids. CDR1 is SGHKS, CDR2 YYEKEE, per germline (reference sequence). The CDR3 DNA reads as TGTGCCAGCAGCTTAGGACCGGGGGTATACGCGCAGTACTTC. Amino acids: CASSLGPGVYAQYF. Variable domain in full (rest from reference TRBV5-5 and TRBJ2-7): DAGVTQSPTHLIKTRGQQVTLRCSPISGHKSVSWYQQVLGQGPQFIFQYYEKEERGRGNFPDRFSARQFPNYSSELNVNALLLGDSALYLCASSLGPGVYAQYFGPGTRLTVT.

This clonotype was seen many times. The gene calls are TRBV12-3 or TRBV12-4 and TRBJ2-3; D is perhaps TRBD1 or TRBD2 (5 bases each). The CDR3 covers 14 residues. V lost 5 bases and J 5 bases, leaving 14 bases between the germline ends. DNA of the CDR3: TGTGCCAGCAGTCTCCGGGTGAGGGGAGATACGCAGTATTTT. It encodes CASSLRVRGDTQYF.

In this sample, this clonotype turned up many times. The gene calls are TRBV20-1 and TRBJ2-7; tentative D call: TRBD2 (6 bases). Per the germline V gene, CDR1 is DFQATT and CDR2 is SNEGSKA (reference sequence). CDR3 size: 14 residues. V lost 5 bases and J lost 2, with 16 bases in between. The chain's CDR3 is CSAPPFGGTYEQYF. DNA of the CDR3: TGCAGTGCTCCCCCCTTTGGGGGGACCTACGAGCAGTACTTC.

The V call is TRBV3-1, the J call TRBJ2-1, with a tentative D call TRBD1 (6 bases). Germline lookup yields CDR1 LGHDT and CDR2 YNNKEL (reference sequence). Trimming shortened V by 3 bases and J by 8 bases, and 11 bases separated the two germline ends. The CDR3 loop spans 13 amino acids. For the CDR3, the DNA is TGTGCCAGCAGCCAGGACAGTAGGGATGAGCAGTTCTTC. This translates into CASSQDSRDEQFF.

This clonotype was detected many times. This rearrangement joins TRBV10-3 to TRBJ2-5; 10 bases fit TRBD2. J lost 2 bases, V lost 5 bases, and 2 bases had no gene match. The CDR3 contains 14 residues. CDR1 is ENHRY, CDR2 SYGVKD, per germline. CDR3 residues: CAISRTSGQETQYF. Written as DNA, the CDR3 is TGTGCCATCAGTCGGACTAGCGGACAAGAGACCCAGTACTTC.

This clonotype was picked up many times. This chain joins TRBV20-1 and TRBJ2-1; 7 bases line up with TRBD2. The germline CDR1 and CDR2 sequences are DFQATT and SNEGSKA (reference sequence). The CDR3 consists of 19 residues. Trimming cost V 0 bases and J 1 base; bases outside gene matches: 15. The CDR3 sequence is CSAREVGGLAGGSYNEQFF. Written as DNA, the CDR3 is TGCAGTGCTAGAGAAGTGGGGGGGTTAGCGGGTGGGTCCTACAATGAGCAGTTCTTC.